This T cell receptor beta chain was captured by sequencing in a study of T cell responses to AZD1222 COVID-19 vaccine. The data were produced by immunoSEQ multiplex PCR, yet TCRdb's version contains in-frame clones alone and is incomplete. The table counts around 150,000 clones; roughly 2% lies in the top ten. The CDR3 extends over 11 amino acids. Trimming removed 8 bases at V and 4 bases at J, with 11 bases between. CDR1 and CDR2 from the germline V gene are DFQATT and SNEGSKA (reference sequence). The J gene is TRBJ2-5, the V gene TRBV20-1, with D unclear. This sequence was found in an adult in good health. What was sequenced was peripheral blood. This CDR3 is CSWPAGETQYF. The DNA of the CDR3 is TGCAGTTGGCCGGCCGGAGAGACCCAGTACTTC.